This T cell receptor (beta chain) was sequenced for a study of T cell responses to AZD1222 COVID-19 vaccine. The ends were cut back, 0 bases at V and 2 bases at J, with 11 bases in the middle. Germline-derived CDR1 and CDR2 are SGDLS and YYNGEE. The CDR3 contains 15 residues. TCRdb's table, derived via immunoSEQ multiplex PCR, lists solely in-frame clones and lacks some. The repertoire includes 90,000 to 120,000 clones, roughly 91% of them detected once, and around 17% sits in the top ten. The V and J genes are TRBV9 and TRBJ2-5; tentatively, D is TRBD2 (5 bases). The source of this sequence is an adult in good health. The sample consisted of peripheral blood, taken on day 0 of AZD1222 vaccination. CDR3 sequence: CASSVGVGGQETQYF. The CDR3 coding sequence is TGTGCCAGCAGCGTAGGCGTGGGCGGGCAAGAGACCCAGTACTTC.